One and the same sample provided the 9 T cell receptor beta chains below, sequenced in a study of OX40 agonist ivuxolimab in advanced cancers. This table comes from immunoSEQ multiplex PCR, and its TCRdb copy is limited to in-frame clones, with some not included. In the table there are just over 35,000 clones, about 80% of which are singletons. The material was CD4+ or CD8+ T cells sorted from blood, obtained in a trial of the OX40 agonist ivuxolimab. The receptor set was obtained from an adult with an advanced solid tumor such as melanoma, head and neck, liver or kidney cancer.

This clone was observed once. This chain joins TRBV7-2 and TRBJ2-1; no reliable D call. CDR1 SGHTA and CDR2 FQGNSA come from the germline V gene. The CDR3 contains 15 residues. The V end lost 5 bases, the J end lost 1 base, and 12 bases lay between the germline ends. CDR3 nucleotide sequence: TGTGCCAGCAGCCCCTCTTGGAGATCCTACAATGAGCAGTTCTTC. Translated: CASSPSWRSYNEQFF.

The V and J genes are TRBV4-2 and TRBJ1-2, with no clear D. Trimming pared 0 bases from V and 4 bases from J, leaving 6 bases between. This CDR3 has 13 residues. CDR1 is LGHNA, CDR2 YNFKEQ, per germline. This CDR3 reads CASSQDYSYGYTF. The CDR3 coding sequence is TGTGCCAGCAGCCAAGATTACAGCTATGGCTACACCTTC.

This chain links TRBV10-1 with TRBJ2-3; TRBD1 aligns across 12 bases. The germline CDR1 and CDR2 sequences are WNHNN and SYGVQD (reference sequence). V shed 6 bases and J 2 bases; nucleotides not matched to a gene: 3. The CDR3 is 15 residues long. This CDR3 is CASRQGQGATDTQYF. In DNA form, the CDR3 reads TGCGCCAGCAGGCAGGGACAGGGGGCCACAGATACGCAGTATTTT.

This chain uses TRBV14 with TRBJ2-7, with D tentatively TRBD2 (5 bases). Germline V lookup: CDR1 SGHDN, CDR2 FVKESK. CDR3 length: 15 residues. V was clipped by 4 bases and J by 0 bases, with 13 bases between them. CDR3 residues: CASSPLGLSSYEQYF. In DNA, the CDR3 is TGTGCCAGCAGCCCCCTCGGACTGAGCTCCTACGAGCAGTACTTC.

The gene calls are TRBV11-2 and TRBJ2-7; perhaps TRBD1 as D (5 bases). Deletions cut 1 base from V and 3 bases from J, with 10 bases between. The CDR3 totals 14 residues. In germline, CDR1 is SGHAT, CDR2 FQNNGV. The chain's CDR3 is CASSLGQGFYEQYF. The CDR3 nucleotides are TGTGCCAGCAGCTTAGGGCAGGGTTTCTACGAGCAGTACTTC.

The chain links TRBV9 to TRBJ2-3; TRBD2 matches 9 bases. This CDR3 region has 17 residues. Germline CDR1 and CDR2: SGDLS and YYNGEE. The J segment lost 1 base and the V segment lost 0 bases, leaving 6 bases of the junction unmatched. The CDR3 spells CASSVGGGGAGTDTQYF. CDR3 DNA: TGTGCCAGCAGCGTAGGTGGCGGGGGGGCCGGCACAGATACGCAGTATTTT.

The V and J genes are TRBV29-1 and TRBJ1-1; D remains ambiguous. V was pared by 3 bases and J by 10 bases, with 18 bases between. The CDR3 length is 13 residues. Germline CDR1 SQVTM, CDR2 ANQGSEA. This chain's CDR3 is CSVDQRAPPLAFF. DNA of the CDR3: TGCAGCGTTGATCAACGGGCTCCACCCCTAGCTTTCTTT.

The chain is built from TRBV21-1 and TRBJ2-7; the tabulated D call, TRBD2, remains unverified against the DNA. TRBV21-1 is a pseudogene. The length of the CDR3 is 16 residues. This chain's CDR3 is CAGGETLPGQPYEQYV. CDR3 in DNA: TGTGCCGGCGGGGAGACGCTACCGGGGCAACCCTACGAGCAGTACGTC.

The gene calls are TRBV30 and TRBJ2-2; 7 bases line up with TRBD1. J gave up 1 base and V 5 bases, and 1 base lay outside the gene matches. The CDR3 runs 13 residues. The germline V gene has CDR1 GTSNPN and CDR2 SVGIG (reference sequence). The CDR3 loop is CAWDRVNTGELFF. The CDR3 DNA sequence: TGTGCCTGGGACAGGGTGAACACCGGGGAGCTGTTTTTT.